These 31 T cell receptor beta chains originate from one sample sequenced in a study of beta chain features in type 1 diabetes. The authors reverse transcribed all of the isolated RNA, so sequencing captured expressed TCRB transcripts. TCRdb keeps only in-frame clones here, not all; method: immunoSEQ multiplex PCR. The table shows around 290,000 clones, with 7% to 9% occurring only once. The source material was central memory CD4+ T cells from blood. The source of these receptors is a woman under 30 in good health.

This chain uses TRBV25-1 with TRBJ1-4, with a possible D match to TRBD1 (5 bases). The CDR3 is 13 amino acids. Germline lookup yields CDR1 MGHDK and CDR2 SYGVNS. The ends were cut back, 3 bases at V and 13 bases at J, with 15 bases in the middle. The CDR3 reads CASSDQSRGLLFF. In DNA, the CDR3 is TGTGCCAGCAGTGACCAATCTCGGGGGTTACTGTTTTTT. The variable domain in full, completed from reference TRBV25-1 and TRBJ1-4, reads EADIYQTPRYLVIGTGKKITLECSQTMGHDKMYWYQQDPGMELHLIHYSYGVNSTEKGDLSSESTVSRIRTEHFPLTLESARPSHTSQYLCASSDQSRGLLFFGSGTQLSVL.

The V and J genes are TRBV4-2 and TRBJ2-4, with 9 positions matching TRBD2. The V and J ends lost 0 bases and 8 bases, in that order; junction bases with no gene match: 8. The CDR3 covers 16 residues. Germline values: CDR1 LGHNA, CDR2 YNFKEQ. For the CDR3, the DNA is TGTGCCAGCAGCCAAGATGACGGGACTAGCATCTACATTCAGTACTTC. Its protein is CASSQDDGTSIYIQYF.

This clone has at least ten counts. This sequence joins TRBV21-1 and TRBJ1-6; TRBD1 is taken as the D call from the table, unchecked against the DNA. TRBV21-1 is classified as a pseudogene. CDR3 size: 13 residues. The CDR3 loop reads CARGTGGNSPLHF. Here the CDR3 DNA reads TGTGCCAGAGGGACAGGGGGAAATTCACCCCTCCACTTT.

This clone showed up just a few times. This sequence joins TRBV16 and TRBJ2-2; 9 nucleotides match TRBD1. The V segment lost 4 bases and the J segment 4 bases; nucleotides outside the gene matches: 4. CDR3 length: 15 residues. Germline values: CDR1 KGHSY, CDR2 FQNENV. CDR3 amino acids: CASSRKGQGTGELFF. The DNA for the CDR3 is TGTGCCAGCAGCCGAAAGGGACAGGGCACCGGGGAGCTGTTTTTT.

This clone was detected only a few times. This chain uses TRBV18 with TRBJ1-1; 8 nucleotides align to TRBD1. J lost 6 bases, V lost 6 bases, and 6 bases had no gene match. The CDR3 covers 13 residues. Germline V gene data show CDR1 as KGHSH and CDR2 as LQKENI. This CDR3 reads CASSLDREAEAFF. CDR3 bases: TGTGCCAGCTCCTTGGACAGGGAGGCTGAAGCTTTCTTT.

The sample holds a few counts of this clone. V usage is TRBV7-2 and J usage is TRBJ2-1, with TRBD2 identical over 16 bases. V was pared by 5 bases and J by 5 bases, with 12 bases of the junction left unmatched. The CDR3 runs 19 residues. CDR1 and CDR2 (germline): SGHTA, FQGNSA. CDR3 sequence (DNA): TGTGCCAGCAGCACACCGGGACTAGCGGGAGGGCGCGGGAACAATGAGCAGTTCTTC. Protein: CASSTPGLAGGRGNNEQFF.

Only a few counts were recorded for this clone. CDR3 sequence reads: CASSLDVLGETQYF. Written as DNA, the CDR3 is TGTGCCAGCAGCTTAGATGTTCTCGGGGAGACCCAGTACTTC. The V call is TRBV11-2, the J call TRBJ2-5; D is unclear. The germline V gene has CDR1 SGHAT and CDR2 FQNNGV. V shed 0 bases and J shed 5 bases, with 10 bases lying between them. The CDR3 sequence is 14 residues long.

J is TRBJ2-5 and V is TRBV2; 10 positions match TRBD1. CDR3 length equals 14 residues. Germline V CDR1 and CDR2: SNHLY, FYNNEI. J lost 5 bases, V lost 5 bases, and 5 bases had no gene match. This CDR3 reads CASSRQGAGETQYF. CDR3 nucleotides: TGTGCCAGCAGTAGACAGGGGGCAGGGGAGACCCAGTACTTC.

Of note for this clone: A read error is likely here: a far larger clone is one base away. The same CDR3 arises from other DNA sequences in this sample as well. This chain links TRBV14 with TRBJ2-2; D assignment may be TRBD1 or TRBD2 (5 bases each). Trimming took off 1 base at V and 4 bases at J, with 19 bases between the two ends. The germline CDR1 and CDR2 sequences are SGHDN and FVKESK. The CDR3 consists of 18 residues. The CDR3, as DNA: TGTGCCAGCAGCCAAGTGGGATCGAGGGGACGAAGCACCGGGGAGCTGTTTTTT. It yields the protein CASSQVGSRGRSTGELFF.

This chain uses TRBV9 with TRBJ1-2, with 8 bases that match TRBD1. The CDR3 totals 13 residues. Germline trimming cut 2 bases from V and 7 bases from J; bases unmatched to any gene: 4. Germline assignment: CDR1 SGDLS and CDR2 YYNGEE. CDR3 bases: TGTGCCAGCAGCGTGACAGGGGTGGGTGGCTACACCTTC. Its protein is CASSVTGVGGYTF.

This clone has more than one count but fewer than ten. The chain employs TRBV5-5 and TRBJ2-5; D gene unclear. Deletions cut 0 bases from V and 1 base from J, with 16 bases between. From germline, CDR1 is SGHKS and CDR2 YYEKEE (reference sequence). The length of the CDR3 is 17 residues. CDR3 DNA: TGTGCCAGCAGCTTGGCCCCGTCTTCCATGGGCCAAGAGACCCAGTACTTC. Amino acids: CASSLAPSSMGQETQYF.

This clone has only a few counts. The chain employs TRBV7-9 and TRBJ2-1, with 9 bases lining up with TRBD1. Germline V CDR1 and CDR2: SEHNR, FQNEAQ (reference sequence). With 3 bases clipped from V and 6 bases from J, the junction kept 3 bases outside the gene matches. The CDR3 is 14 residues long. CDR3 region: CASSLDRGINEQFF. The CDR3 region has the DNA TGTGCCAGCAGCTTGGACAGGGGTATCAATGAGCAGTTCTTC.

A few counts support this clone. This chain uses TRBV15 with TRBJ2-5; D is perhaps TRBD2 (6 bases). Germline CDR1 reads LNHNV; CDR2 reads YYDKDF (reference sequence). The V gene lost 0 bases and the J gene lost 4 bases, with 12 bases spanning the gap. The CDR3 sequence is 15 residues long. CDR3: CATSRDRRGLETQYF. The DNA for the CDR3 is TGTGCCACCAGCAGAGACCGCCGGGGGTTAGAGACCCAGTACTTC.

CDR3 in amino acids: CASSDRGNEQFF. CDR3 coding DNA: TGTGCCAGCAGTGATCGAGGCAATGAGCAGTTCTTC. The genes are TRBV2 and TRBJ2-1; no definite D call. V was clipped by 3 bases and J by 6 bases, with 6 bases between them. The CDR3 has 12 amino acids. Germline lookup yields CDR1 SNHLY and CDR2 FYNNEI. The full variable domain, with the rest looked up from reference TRBV2 and TRBJ2-1, is EPEVTQTPSHQVTQMGQEVILRCVPISNHLYFYWYRQILGQKVEFLVSFYNNEISEKSEIFDDQFSVERPDGSNFTLKIRSTKLEDSAMYFCASSDRGNEQFFGPGTRLTVL.

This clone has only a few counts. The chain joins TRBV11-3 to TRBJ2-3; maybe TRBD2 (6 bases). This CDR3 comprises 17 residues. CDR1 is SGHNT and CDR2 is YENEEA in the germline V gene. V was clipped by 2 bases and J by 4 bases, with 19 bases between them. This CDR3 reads CASSLRSGGGLADTQYF. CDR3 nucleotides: TGTGCCAGCAGCTTACGAAGTGGTGGAGGGCTGGCAGATACGCAGTATTTT.

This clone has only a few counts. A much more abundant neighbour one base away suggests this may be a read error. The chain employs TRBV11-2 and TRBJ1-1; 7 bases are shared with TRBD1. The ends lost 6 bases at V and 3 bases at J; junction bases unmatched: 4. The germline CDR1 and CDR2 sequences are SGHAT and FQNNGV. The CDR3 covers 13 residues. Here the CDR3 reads CASRFQGDTEAFF. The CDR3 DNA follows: TGTGCCAGCAGGTTCCAGGGGGACACTGAAGCTTTCTTT.

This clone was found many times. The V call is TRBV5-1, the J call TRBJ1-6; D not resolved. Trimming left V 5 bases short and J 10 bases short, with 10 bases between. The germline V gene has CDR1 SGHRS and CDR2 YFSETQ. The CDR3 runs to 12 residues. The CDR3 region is CASREGLSPLHF. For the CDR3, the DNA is TGCGCCAGCAGAGAGGGATTATCACCCCTCCACTTT.

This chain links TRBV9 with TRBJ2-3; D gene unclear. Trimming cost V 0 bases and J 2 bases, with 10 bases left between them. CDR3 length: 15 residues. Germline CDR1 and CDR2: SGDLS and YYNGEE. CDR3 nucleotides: TGTGCCAGCAGCGTAGGTGACCCGGACACAGATACGCAGTATTTT. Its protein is CASSVGDPDTDTQYF.

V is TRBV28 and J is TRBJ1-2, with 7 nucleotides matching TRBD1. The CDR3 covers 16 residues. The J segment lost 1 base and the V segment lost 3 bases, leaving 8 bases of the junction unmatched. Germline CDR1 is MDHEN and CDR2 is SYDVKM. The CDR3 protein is CASSFNRGPINYGYTF. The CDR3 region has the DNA TGTGCCAGCAGTTTTAACAGGGGACCCATTAACTATGGCTACACCTTC.

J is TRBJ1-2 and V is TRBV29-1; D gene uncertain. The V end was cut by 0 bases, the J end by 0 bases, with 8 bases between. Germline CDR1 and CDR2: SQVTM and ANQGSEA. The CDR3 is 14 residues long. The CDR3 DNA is TGCAGCGTTGAAGAACGCGCTTCTAACTATGGCTACACCTTC. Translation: CSVEERASNYGYTF. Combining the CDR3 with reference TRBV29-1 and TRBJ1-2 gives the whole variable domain SAVISQKPSRDICQRGTSLTIQCQVDSQVTMMFWYRQQPGQSLTLIATANQGSEATYESGFVIDKFPISRPNLTFSTLTVSNMSPEDSSIYLCSVEERASNYGYTFGSGTRLTVV.

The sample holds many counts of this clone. The CDR3 region is CASSRDYGGNTIYF. The CDR3 bases are TGTGCCAGCAGCCGGGATTATGGAGGAAACACCATATATTTT. The chain has TRBV2 and TRBJ1-3; D is uncertain. The germline gives CDR1 SNHLY, CDR2 FYNNEI. The CDR3 totals 14 residues. Trimming shortened V by 6 bases and J by 4 bases, and 13 bases separated the two germline ends.

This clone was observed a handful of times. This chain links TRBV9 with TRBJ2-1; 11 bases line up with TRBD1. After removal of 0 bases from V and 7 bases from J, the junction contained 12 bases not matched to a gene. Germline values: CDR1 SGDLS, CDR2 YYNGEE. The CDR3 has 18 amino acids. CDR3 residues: CASSVGGRRTGGLNEQFF. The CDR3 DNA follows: TGTGCCAGCAGCGTAGGAGGCCGGCGGACAGGGGGCCTAAATGAGCAGTTCTTC.

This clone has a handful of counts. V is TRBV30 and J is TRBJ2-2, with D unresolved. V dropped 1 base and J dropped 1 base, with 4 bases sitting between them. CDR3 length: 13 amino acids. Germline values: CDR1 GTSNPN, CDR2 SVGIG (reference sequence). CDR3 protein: CAWSGQNTGELFF. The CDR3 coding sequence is TGTGCCTGGAGTGGGCAGAACACCGGGGAGCTGTTTTTT.

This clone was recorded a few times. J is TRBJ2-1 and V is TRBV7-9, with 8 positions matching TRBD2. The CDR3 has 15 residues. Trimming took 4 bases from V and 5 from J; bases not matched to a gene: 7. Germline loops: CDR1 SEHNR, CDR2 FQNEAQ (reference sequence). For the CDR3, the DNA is TGTGCCAGCAGCTCCTTCGCGGGGGGAAACAATGAGCAGTTCTTC. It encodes CASSSFAGGNNEQFF.

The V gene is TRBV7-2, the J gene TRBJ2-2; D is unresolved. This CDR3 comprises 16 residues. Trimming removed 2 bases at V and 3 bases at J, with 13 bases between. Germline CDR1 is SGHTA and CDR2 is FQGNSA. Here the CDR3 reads CASSLSSRQHTGELFF. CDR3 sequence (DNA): TGTGCCAGCAGCTTATCAAGTCGGCAACACACCGGGGAGCTGTTTTTT.

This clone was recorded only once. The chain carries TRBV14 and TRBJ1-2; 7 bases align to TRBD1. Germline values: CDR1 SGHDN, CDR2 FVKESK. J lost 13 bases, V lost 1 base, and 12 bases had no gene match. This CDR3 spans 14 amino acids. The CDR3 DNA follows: TGTGCCAGCAGCCAAGGCGGCGGGACAGCCCGGGGCACCTTC. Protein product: CASSQGGGTARGTF.

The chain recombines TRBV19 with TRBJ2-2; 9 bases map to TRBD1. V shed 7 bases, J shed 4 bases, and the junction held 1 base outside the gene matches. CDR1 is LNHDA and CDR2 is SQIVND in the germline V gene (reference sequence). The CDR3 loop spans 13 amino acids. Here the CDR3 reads CASKDRGTGELFF. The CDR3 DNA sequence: TGTGCCAGTAAGGACAGGGGCACCGGGGAGCTGTTTTTT.

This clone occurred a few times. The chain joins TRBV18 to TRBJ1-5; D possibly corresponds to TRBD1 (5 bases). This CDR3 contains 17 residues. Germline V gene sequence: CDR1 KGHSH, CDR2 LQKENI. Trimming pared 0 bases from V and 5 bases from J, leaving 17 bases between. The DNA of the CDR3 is TGTGCCAGCTCACCACCGGCACGGGGGGGGAAGGATCAGCCCCAGCATTTT. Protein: CASSPPARGGKDQPQHF.

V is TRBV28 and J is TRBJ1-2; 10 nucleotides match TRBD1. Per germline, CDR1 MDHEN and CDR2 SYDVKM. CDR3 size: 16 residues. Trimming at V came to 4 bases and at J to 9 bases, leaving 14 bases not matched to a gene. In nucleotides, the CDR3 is TGTGCCAGCAGTTCGGGACAGGGGTTGAGTGTCGCGAGCTACACCTTC. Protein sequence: CASSSGQGLSVASYTF.

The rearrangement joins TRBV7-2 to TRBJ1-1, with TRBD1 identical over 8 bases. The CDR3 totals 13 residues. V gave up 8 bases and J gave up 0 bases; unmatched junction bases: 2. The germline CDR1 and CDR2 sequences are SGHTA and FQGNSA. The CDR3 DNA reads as TGTGCCAGCCGGACAGGGATGAACACTGAAGCTTTCTTT. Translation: CASRTGMNTEAFF.

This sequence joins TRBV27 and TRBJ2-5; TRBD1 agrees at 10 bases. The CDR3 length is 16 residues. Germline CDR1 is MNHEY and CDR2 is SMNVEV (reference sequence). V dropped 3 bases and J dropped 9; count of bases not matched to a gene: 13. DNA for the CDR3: TGTGCCAGCAGTTTCACCGACAGGGGGCCGCCGCTTGCCCAGTACTTC. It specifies CASSFTDRGPPLAQYF.